This entry lists 18 T cell receptor beta chains sequenced from one sample in a study of CD8+CD57+ T cells in acquired aplastic anemia. Profiling that covered TCR beta VDJ and CDR3 relied on genomic DNA as its template. Via MiXCR, TCRdb re-called the reads, giving one row per CDR3 protein. The profile covers around 150,000 distinct CDR3 sequences, with roughly 45% appearing a single time and 1.1% taken by the ten largest. The sequencing input was sorted CD4+, CD8+, or CD8+CD57+ T cells (not recorded which) from PBMCs. These receptors were collected from a human donor in good health.

In this sample, this clonotype turned up many times. The chain has TRBV5-6 and TRBJ2-7, with 9 positions matching TRBD1. The CDR3 sequence is 12 residues long. V lost 0 bases and J lost 12; bases outside the gene matches: 4. Germline V gene lookup returns CDR1 SGHDT and CDR2 YYEEEE. DNA for the CDR3: TGTGCCAGCAGCTTGGTACAGGGGGCGATGTACTTC. This codes for CASSLVQGAMYF.

The rearrangement joins TRBV4-2 to TRBJ1-2; D might be TRBD1 (5 bases). Germline V gene sequence: CDR1 LGHNA, CDR2 YNFKEQ. V lost 0 bases and J lost 7, with 12 bases in between. The CDR3 sequence is 14 residues long. CDR3 sequence (DNA): TGTGCCAGCAGCCAAGATCTGAGGGGCACTGGCTACACCTTC. Residues: CASSQDLRGTGYTF.

This clonotype appeared once. This may stem from a read error, because a much larger clone lies one nucleotide away. The V call is TRBV24-1, the J call TRBJ2-1, with 15 bases aligning to TRBD2. This CDR3 region has 16 residues. Germline values: CDR1 KGHDR, CDR2 SFDVKD. CDR3 DNA: TGTGCCAGCAGTCTTGGACTAGCGGGGGGGCACAATGAGCGGTTCTTC. This codes for CASSLGLAGGHNERFF.

This chain uses TRBV10-2 with TRBJ1-1, with a tentative D call TRBD1 (6 bases). From germline, CDR1 is WSHSY and CDR2 SAAADI. The CDR3 consists of 17 residues. V lost 8 bases and J 0 bases, leaving 22 bases between the germline ends. As DNA, the CDR3 is TGCGCCAGCCATCCGACAGGTCGGGGAATCATGAACACTGAAGCTTTCTTT. Protein: CASHPTGRGIMNTEAFF.

This clonotype was detected ten times or more. The chain joins TRBV5-1 to TRBJ2-1; 8 positions agree with TRBD2. This CDR3 region has 17 residues. The ends lost 0 bases at V and 0 bases at J; junction bases unmatched: 5. Per the germline V gene, CDR1 is SGHRS and CDR2 is YFSETQ. In DNA, the CDR3 is TGCGCCAGCAGCTTGGTTGTGAGCGGGAGCTCCTACAATGAGCAGTTCTTC. Translation gives CASSLVVSGSSYNEQFF.

The V call is TRBV19, the J call TRBJ1-1; 8 bases agree with TRBD1. Germline assignment: CDR1 LNHDA and CDR2 SQIVND (reference sequence). The J segment lost 5 bases and the V segment lost 3 bases, leaving 8 bases of the junction unmatched. The CDR3 loop spans 15 amino acids. The CDR3 is CASSMGRTGRTEAFF. The CDR3 DNA reads TGTGCCAGTAGTATGGGACGGACAGGGCGTACTGAAGCTTTCTTT. Full variable domain (missing parts from reference TRBV19 and TRBJ1-1): DGGITQSPKYLFRKEGQNVTLSCEQNLNHDAMYWYRQDPGQGLRLIYYSQIVNDFQKGDIAEGYSVSREKKESFPLTVTSAQKNPTAFYLCASSMGRTGRTEAFFGQGTRLTVV.

The chain links TRBV9 to TRBJ2-7; the match to TRBD1 covers 8 bases. CDR1 and CDR2 (germline): SGDLS, YYNGEE. V shed 3 bases and J 3 bases; nucleotides not matched to a gene: 8. CDR3 length: 15 residues. The CDR3 nucleotides are TGTGCCAGCAGCGATAGGGACAGGACTTTCTACGAGCAGTACTTC. Translating gives CASSDRDRTFYEQYF.

This chain uses TRBV27 with TRBJ2-1, with a tentative D call TRBD2 (5 bases). This CDR3 has 16 amino acids. The germline V gene has CDR1 MNHEY and CDR2 SMNVEV (reference sequence). V gave up 7 bases and J gave up 0 bases, with 16 bases separating them. The CDR3 protein is CASTLGSASSYNEQFF. The DNA of the CDR3 is TGTGCCAGCACCCTAGGGAGCGCAAGCTCCTACAATGAGCAGTTCTTC.

The rearrangement uses TRBV7-9 and TRBJ1-1; D not resolved. Trimming pared 6 bases from V and 1 base from J, leaving 9 bases between. Germline assignment: CDR1 SEHNR and CDR2 FQNEAQ (reference sequence). This CDR3 has 13 residues. CDR3 DNA sequence: TGTGCCAGCAGGGGCGGCGCGAACACTGAAGCTTTCTTT. Translation gives CASRGGANTEAFF. Complete variable domain (other parts from reference TRBV7-9 and TRBJ1-1): DTGVSQNPRHKITKRGQNVTFRCDPISEHNRLYWYRQTLGQGPEFLTYFQNEAQLEKSRLLSDRFSAERPKGSFSTLEIQRTEQGDSAMYLCASRGGANTEAFFGQGTRLTVV.

This sequence joins TRBV20-1 and TRBJ2-2; TRBD1 is a possible D gene (6 bases). V lost 6 bases, J lost 3 bases, and 17 bases lay in between. The germline V gene has CDR1 DFQATT and CDR2 SNEGSKA (reference sequence). The CDR3 length is 15 residues. CDR3 bases: TGCAGTGCAAAACGAACAGGGTTAGACACCGGGGAGCTGTTTTTT. Translation gives CSAKRTGLDTGELFF.

This clonotype was counted a single time. V gene TRBV27 combines with J gene TRBJ1-4, with D possibly being TRBD1 (5 bases). V dropped 1 base and J dropped 8 bases, with 11 bases sitting between them. The CDR3 sequence is 14 residues long. Germline CDR1 and CDR2: MNHEY and SMNVEV (reference sequence). The chain's CDR3 is CASSLWGRMEKLFF. Written as DNA, the CDR3 is TGTGCCAGCAGTTTATGGGGACGGATGGAAAAACTGTTTTTT.

This clonotype was observed at least ten times. The chain links TRBV6-1 to TRBJ1-1, with D possibly being TRBD1 (5 bases). The germline CDR1 and CDR2 sequences are MNHNS and SASEGT. Trimming removed 6 bases from V and 4 bases from J, with 12 bases in between. The length of the CDR3 is 13 residues. The DNA of the CDR3 is TGTGCCAGCAGCCAGGGTCTCGGCACTGAAGCTTTCTTT. Its translation: CASSQGLGTEAFF.

This clonotype came up many times. CDR3 protein: CAISDPRTGGETQYF. The CDR3 DNA reads TGTGCCATCAGTGACCCCAGGACAGGGGGGGAGACCCAGTACTTC. The gene calls are TRBV10-3 and TRBJ2-5, with 10 positions matching TRBD1. V dropped 3 bases and J dropped 5; count of bases not matched to a gene: 6. Germline assignment: CDR1 ENHRY and CDR2 SYGVKD. This CDR3 contains 15 residues.

This clonotype was observed at least ten times. The V and J genes are TRBV19 and TRBJ1-5; a weak D match, TRBD1 (5 bases). Germline V gene sequence: CDR1 LNHDA, CDR2 SQIVND (reference sequence). Deletions cut 3 bases from V and 7 bases from J, with 16 bases between. CDR3 length: 15 residues. The CDR3 is CASSIPHVGDQPQHF. The CDR3 DNA is TGTGCCAGTAGTATCCCCCATGTGGGGGACCAGCCCCAGCATTTT.

This clonotype occurred a few times. V and J are TRBV25-1 and TRBJ2-5; tentative D call: TRBD1 (5 bases). Trimming cost V 5 bases and J 5 bases, with 18 bases left between them. Germline CDR1 and CDR2: MGHDK and SYGVNS. The CDR3 has 15 residues. CDR3 region: CASSRKPGLGETQYF. DNA of the CDR3: TGTGCCAGCAGTAGAAAGCCAGGGCTTGGGGAGACCCAGTACTTC.

The chain is built from TRBV19 and TRBJ1-5; 7 bases line up with TRBD1. This CDR3 contains 14 residues. Per germline, CDR1 LNHDA and CDR2 SQIVND (reference sequence). The trim removed 5 bases at V and 4 bases at J, leaving 5 bases unmatched. The CDR3, as DNA: TGTGCCAGTAGTGTCCGGGACAGTAATCAGCCCCAGCATTTT. Amino acid sequence: CASSVRDSNQPQHF.

This clonotype was seen a few times. The chain uses TRBV2 and TRBJ2-6, with D hard to call. CDR1 is SNHLY and CDR2 is FYNNEI in the germline V gene. Trimming pared 3 bases from V and 0 bases from J, leaving 12 bases between. The CDR3 loop spans 17 amino acids. The CDR3 DNA reads as TGTGCCAGCAGTGACTATCCCCCTTCCTCTGGGGCCAACGTCCTGACTTTC. It translates to CASSDYPPSSGANVLTF.

In regard to this clonotype: A much bigger clone sits one base away, suggesting this may be a read error. The gene calls are TRBV5-1 and TRBJ2-2; TRBD1 or TRBD2 may be the D gene (5 bases each). The CDR3 has 16 residues. Per germline, CDR1 SGHRS and CDR2 YFSETQ. CDR3 DNA sequence: TGCGCCAGCAGCTTGGGGGACCTAGGGGCCACCGGGGAGCCGTTTTTT. This encodes CASSLGDLGATGEPFF.